The 15 T cell receptor beta chains below were found in one sample sequenced in a study of control samples from healthy donors and cancer patients. Measured with immunoSEQ multiplex PCR; TCRdb has only the in-frame clones, and not every one. Among 95,000 to 100,000 clones listed, more than 85% were seen once. Sequencing was done on a sample of blood. The receptor source for this set is a man aged 25 to 40 in good health.

This clone came up once. The chain joins TRBV4-1 to TRBJ1-4; D uncertain. The CDR3 consists of 17 residues. Germline V gene lookup returns CDR1 MGHRA and CDR2 YSYEKL. Trimming took off 1 base at V and 4 bases at J, with 16 bases between the two ends. The CDR3 loop reads CASSQAFEILGNEKLFF. The CDR3 DNA reads TGCGCCAGCAGCCAAGCTTTCGAAATACTTGGTAATGAAAAACTGTTTTTT.

V gene TRBV18 combines with J gene TRBJ2-7; TRBD1 is a possible D gene (5 bases). The CDR3 totals 13 residues. Germline V lookup: CDR1 KGHSH, CDR2 LQKENI. Trimming took off 5 bases at V and 6 bases at J, with 14 bases between the two ends. The DNA for the CDR3 is TGTGCCAGCTCAACCGATAGGGGCTCCGAGCAGTACTTC. Protein: CASSTDRGSEQYF.

The chain links TRBV5-3 to TRBJ2-1; possibly TRBD2 for D (5 bases). TRBV5-3 is treated as an ORF (open reading frame) with a function not yet certain. V lost 1 base to trimming and J lost 5 bases, with 22 bases between them. The CDR3 loop spans 18 amino acids. The CDR3 DNA reads as TGTGCCAGAAGCTTGTTTAGCTTCGGAGAGGGAAAGGACAATGAGCAGTTCTTC. Amino acid sequence: CARSLFSFGEGKDNEQFF.

This clone was found once. The rearrangement uses TRBV19 and TRBJ2-6; the D is unclear. The CDR3 spans 15 residues. The V end was cut by 8 bases, the J end by 0 bases, with 11 bases between. Germline assignment: CDR1 LNHDA and CDR2 SQIVND (reference sequence). The CDR3 bases are TGTGCCAGTTCGTTTCAGCTCTCTGGGGCCAACGTCCTGACTTTC. Protein product: CASSFQLSGANVLTF.

This rearrangement joins TRBV3-1 (or the pseudogene TRBV3-2) to TRBJ1-5; D is uncertain. CDR3 size: 15 residues. V was cut by 0 bases and J by 3 bases, with 9 bases left in between. The germline gives CDR1 LGHDT, CDR2 YNNKEL (reference sequence). CDR3 sequence (DNA): TGTGCCAGCAGCCAAGATGGCGGGGACAATCAGCCCCAGCATTTT. It translates to CASSQDGGDNQPQHF.

The chain joins TRBV23-1 to TRBJ2-7, with D hard to call. TRBV23-1 is an ORF for which the function is uncertain. CDR3 length: 12 amino acids. V was trimmed by 8 bases and J by 0 bases, leaving 8 bases between them. CDR3 protein: CASAGNSYEQYF. CDR3 coding DNA: TGCGCCAGCGCCGGAAACTCCTACGAGCAGTACTTC.

J is TRBJ2-7 and V is TRBV4-2; TRBD1 might be the D (8 bases). The V end was cut by 5 bases, the J end by 6 bases, with 17 bases between. Germline lookup yields CDR1 LGHNA and CDR2 YNFKEQ. CDR3 length: 14 amino acids. CDR3 bases: TGTGCCAGCAGCTCTGGACAGGGAGGGGGCGAGCAGTACTTC. This encodes CASSSGQGGGEQYF.

The chain has TRBV3-1 (or the pseudogene TRBV3-2) and TRBJ1-2, with 8 bases that match TRBD1. There are 15 residues in the CDR3. In germline, CDR1 is LGHDT, CDR2 YNNKEL (reference sequence). V lost 1 base and J lost 5; bases outside the gene matches: 6. The CDR3, as DNA: TGTGCCAGCAGCCAAGCACAACAGGGGGGGTATGGCTACACCTTC. As protein: CASSQAQQGGYGYTF.

The chain couples TRBV6-2 or TRBV6-3 to TRBJ2-5, with TRBD2 identical over 7 bases. Germline V gives CDR1 MNHEY, CDR2 SVGEGT. This CDR3 is 17 amino acids long. Losses at the gene ends were 2 bases for V and 2 bases for J; bases not matched to a gene: 11. The CDR3 loop reads CASSYRLKASGQETQYF. CDR3 coding DNA: TGTGCCAGCAGTTACCGCCTAAAAGCTAGCGGTCAAGAGACCCAGTACTTC.

This chain uses TRBV5-5 with TRBJ2-7; unclear D gene. The germline V gene encodes CDR1 SGHKS and CDR2 YYEKEE (reference sequence). This CDR3 is 14 amino acids long. V shed 2 bases and J shed 5 bases, with 14 bases lying between them. As DNA, the CDR3 is TGTGCCAGCAGCTTTGGTTACGGTGAGGACGAGCAGTACTTC. Protein product: CASSFGYGEDEQYF.

This sequence joins TRBV27 and TRBJ2-1; 12 nucleotides line up with TRBD2. The CDR3 is made up of 16 amino acids. Trimming took 5 bases from V and 6 from J; bases not matched to a gene: 8. From germline, CDR1 is MNHEY and CDR2 SMNVEV (reference sequence). The CDR3 sequence: CASSRTSGNFRNEQFF. CDR3 sequence (DNA): TGTGCCAGCAGTAGGACTAGCGGGAATTTCCGCAATGAGCAGTTCTTC.

V and J are TRBV5-1 and TRBJ2-5, with TRBD2 as a possible D gene (5 bases). The CDR3 loop spans 16 amino acids. The V gene's germline CDR1 is SGHRS and CDR2 YFSETQ. The V gene lost 0 bases and the J gene lost 2 bases, with 14 bases spanning the gap. The CDR3: CASSLGYRGTQETQYF. For the CDR3, the DNA is TGCGCCAGCAGCTTGGGCTATCGGGGTACTCAAGAGACCCAGTACTTC.

The V gene is TRBV2, the J gene TRBJ1-1; D is uncertain. The V end was cut by 6 bases, the J end by 5 bases, with 7 bases between. The CDR3 contains 11 residues. Germline lookup yields CDR1 SNHLY and CDR2 FYNNEI. CDR3 nucleotide sequence: TGTGCCAGCAGGGGAAGAACTGAAGCTTTCTTT. Protein sequence: CASRGRTEAFF.

The chain combines TRBV6-5 with TRBJ2-7, with 8 bases fitting TRBD1. The junction had 5 bases not matched to a gene; V was cut back by 6 bases and J by 1 base. CDR1 MNHEY and CDR2 SVGAGI come from the germline V gene. The CDR3 has 14 residues. The CDR3 region has the DNA TGTGCCAGCAGCCCAGGGGGCCGGTCCTACGAGCAGTACTTC. Translating it yields CASSPGGRSYEQYF.

The gene calls are TRBV6-5 and TRBJ2-7; perhaps TRBD2 as D (5 bases). The CDR3 consists of 15 residues. Trimming removed 4 bases at V and 0 bases at J, with 13 bases between. From germline, CDR1 is MNHEY and CDR2 SVGAGI. CDR3 loop: CASSSERWSSYEQYF. DNA of the CDR3: TGTGCCAGCAGTTCCGAGCGGTGGAGCTCCTACGAGCAGTACTTC.